This TCR beta chain was sequenced in a study of blood T cell repertoires in COVID-19 (dated by TCRdb to 2018 to 2021). Regarding the complete study: The collaborator samples originated in the United States, Italy and Spain and spanned the acute and convalescent phases of COVID-19. The material from the prospective study consisted of cDNA or gDNA derived from T cells, B-cell-depleted T cells, or PBMCs. The dataset comprised deeply sampled blood TCRbeta repertoires from subjects exposed to, actively infected with, or recovered from COVID-19. A freely available public database, intended as a resource for researchers studying the immune response to SARS-CoV-2, is where the repertoires were released. The samples were drawn from the first 160 participants of the ongoing ImmuneRACE study and from 950 to 1,500 subjects provided by 6 global collaborators. Sample metadata almost always included a de-identified subject ID, COVID-19 status, age in years and sex. Where available, HLA class I and class II types were taken from metadata supplied by the sample provider and were not determined by assay-based typing.

The immunoSEQ Assay, a bias-controlled multiplex PCR, was used to amplify TCRbeta CDR3 regions from genomic DNA. Per the source publication's procedure: The number of nucleated cells in each sample was estimated by amplification of reference gene primers within the assay. To quantify the absolute abundance of each unique TCRbeta CDR3 rearrangement, sequence reads were collapsed and filtered. Productive Simpson clonality was computed per sample as the square root of Simpson's diversity index over productive rearrangements. TCRdb re-hosts the immuneACCESS table, in-frame sequences only. Its copies lack some clones; in the studies checked, an unresolved V gene accounts for under half of them, and the cause for the rest is not known. D and trimming come from the DNA, and the V and J calls and clone size come from that table. A total of 200,000 or so clones appear in this sample, 86% of them only once. The ten largest account for approximately 6% of the sample.

Collaborating institutions collected whole blood in K2EDTA tubes following their own protocols. For TCRbeta analysis, collaborators shipped samples in one of three forms: frozen whole blood, isolated PBMCs, or DNA extracted from either of those sample types. Points on this clone: Its antigen remains unidentified. Nothing much larger sits one base from this clone, and base qualities are not available.

The study at large found these results: The amount of clinical and demographic metadata varied by source and participant and was provided uncurated.

CDR1 and CDR2, per the germline V gene, are SGHAT and FQNNGV. Its CDR3 holds 14 amino acids, cysteine through phenylalanine. Just the 42-base CDR3 DNA is kept, in frame starting at base 1. The V and J ends are trimmed by 0 bases and 9 bases, leaving 12 bases between them. The specimen was peripheral blood. The sequence links TRBV11-2 to TRBJ2-1; no D gene can be assigned with confidence. This clonotype was sampled from an elderly man with acute or convalescent COVID-19. The CDR3 protein is CASSLDPASREQFF. The nucleotide sequence is TGTGCCAGCAGCTTAGATCCGGCTAGTCGTGAGCAGTTCTTC.